The 30 T cell receptor beta chains below all came from one sample that was sequenced in a study of tumor-infiltrating lymphocytes in localized non-small cell lung cancer. Assay used: immunoSEQ multiplex PCR; TCRdb lists only in-frame clones, some missing. Of about 9,300 clones detected, 60% to 80% appear once; the ten largest clones hold 5% to 7%. The source material was uninvolved lung tissue not adjacent to the tumor. The receptors originated from a human donor with non-small cell lung cancer.

V is TRBV27 and J is TRBJ2-2, with TRBD2 matching 8 bases. CDR1 MNHEY and CDR2 SMNVEV come from the germline V gene (reference sequence). The length of the CDR3 is 19 residues. V shed 1 base, J shed 2 bases, and the junction held 12 bases outside the gene matches. The CDR3 spells CASSLYGWVAGINTGELFF. The CDR3 nucleotides are TGTGCCAGCAGTTTATACGGGTGGGTAGCGGGAATAAACACCGGGGAGCTGTTTTTT.

V gene TRBV30 combines with J gene TRBJ2-2; no firm D call. Deletions cut 1 base from V and 6 bases from J, with 3 bases between. Germline loops: CDR1 GTSNPN, CDR2 SVGIG (reference sequence). The CDR3 length is 11 residues. The CDR3 DNA sequence: TGTGCCTGGAGTGCAGCCGGGGAGCTGTTTTTT. Translated: CAWSAAGELFF.

V usage is TRBV27 and J usage is TRBJ2-1; the D is unclear. The V gene's germline CDR1 is MNHEY and CDR2 SMNVEV (reference sequence). The CDR3 runs 16 residues. V lost 4 bases and J 0 bases, leaving 13 bases between the germline ends. As DNA, the CDR3 is TGTGCCAGCAGTTCGGTACAGCCGAGCTCCTACAATGAGCAGTTCTTC. Its protein product is CASSSVQPSSYNEQFF.

The V gene is TRBV28, the J gene TRBJ1-2, with D unclear. Deletions cut 3 bases from V and 6 bases from J, with 11 bases between. This CDR3 has 13 amino acids. Germline-derived CDR1 and CDR2 are MDHEN and SYDVKM. The CDR3 sequence is CASSFGLANGYTF. The CDR3 coding sequence is TGTGCCAGCAGTTTCGGTCTCGCGAATGGCTACACCTTC.

This clone was seen a handful of times. The DNA for the CDR3 is TGTGCCAGCTCACCAGGGGCCGAGCAGTACTTC. It codes for CASSPGAEQYF. The chain links TRBV18 to TRBJ2-7; a weak D match, TRBD1 (5 bases). V was cut by 2 bases and J by 6 bases, with 5 bases left in between. CDR1 and CDR2 (germline): KGHSH, LQKENI. CDR3 length: 11 residues.

V is TRBV18 and J is TRBJ2-2, with 7 bases fitting TRBD2. Germline V gene sequence: CDR1 KGHSH, CDR2 LQKENI. V trimming: 4 bases; J trimming: 5 bases; junction bases outside the gene matches: 7. The CDR3 extends over 15 amino acids. For the CDR3, the DNA is TGTGCCAGCTCACGGGACTACCTGGGAACCGGGGAGCTGTTTTTT. It yields the protein CASSRDYLGTGELFF.

The chain is built from TRBV19 and TRBJ1-5, with TRBD1 identical over 7 bases. V shed 5 bases and J 6 bases; nucleotides not matched to a gene: 13. In germline, CDR1 is LNHDA, CDR2 SQIVND (reference sequence). The CDR3 has 16 residues. The CDR3 loop is CASSPGRQGKGQPQHF. The DNA for the CDR3 is TGTGCCAGTAGTCCTGGTCGACAGGGTAAGGGTCAGCCCCAGCATTTT.

The chain employs TRBV7-2 and TRBJ2-7, with TRBD2 matching 9 bases. J gave up 2 bases and V 4 bases, and 9 bases lay outside the gene matches. The V gene's germline CDR1 is SGHTA and CDR2 FQGNSA. The CDR3 is 16 residues long. This chain's CDR3 is CASSSRAGGATYEQYF. The CDR3 DNA is TGTGCCAGCAGCTCGCGAGCGGGAGGAGCTACCTACGAGCAGTACTTC. The entire variable domain, with the rest obtained from reference TRBV7-2 and TRBJ2-7, is as follows: GAGVSQSPSNKVTEKGKDVELRCDPISGHTALYWYRQSLGQGLEFLIYFQGNSAPDKSGLPSDRFSAERTGGSVSTLTIQRTQQEDSAVYLCASSSRAGGATYEQYFGPGTRLTVT.

The V and J genes are TRBV6-1 and TRBJ1-3; D is ambiguous. V shed 3 bases and J shed 1 base, with 13 bases lying between them. The CDR3 is made up of 16 amino acids. Germline assignment: CDR1 MNHNS and CDR2 SASEGT. The CDR3 loop reads CASSEVASGSGNTIYF. The CDR3 nucleotides read TGTGCCAGCAGTGAGGTCGCTTCTGGATCTGGAAACACCATATATTTT.

This clone has just one count. The chain is built from TRBV28 and TRBJ2-1; 11 bases align to TRBD2. V lost 2 bases and J lost 13; bases outside the gene matches: 10. The CDR3 runs to 15 residues. CDR1 and CDR2 from the germline V gene are MDHEN and SYDVKM. CDR3 loop: CASSLVASGGSPQFF. CDR3 nucleotides: TGTGCCAGCAGTTTAGTGGCTAGCGGGGGGTCTCCTCAGTTCTTC.

The chain links TRBV30 to TRBJ1-2, with unresolved D. The length of the CDR3 is 11 residues. V was shortened by 3 bases and J by 8 bases, with 10 bases between the two germline ends. In germline, CDR1 is GTSNPN, CDR2 SVGIG (reference sequence). CDR3: CAWSNQVGYTF. The CDR3 nucleotides are TGTGCCTGGAGCAACCAAGTCGGCTACACCTTC.

CDR3: CASSLIDRVLYGYTF. The CDR3 nucleotides are TGTGCCAGCAGTTTAATCGACAGGGTACTCTATGGCTACACCTTC. The genes are TRBV28 and TRBJ1-2, with TRBD1 identical over 7 bases. The trim removed 2 bases at V and 4 bases at J, leaving 7 bases unmatched. Germline values: CDR1 MDHEN, CDR2 SYDVKM. The CDR3 consists of 15 residues.

V gene TRBV19 combines with J gene TRBJ1-2; a possible D gene is TRBD1 (5 bases). The CDR3 runs to 14 residues. V lost 6 bases to trimming and J lost 8 bases, with 19 bases between them. CDR1 is LNHDA, CDR2 SQIVND, per germline (reference sequence). In DNA, the CDR3 is TGTGCCAGTAGGTTTCAGGGCCCCTATACGGGCTACACCTTC. Its protein is CASRFQGPYTGYTF.

The rearrangement links TRBV28 to TRBJ2-1, with D possibly being TRBD2 (5 bases). Trimming shortened V by 6 bases and J by 0 bases, and 15 bases separated the two germline ends. CDR3 length: 16 residues. Germline lookup yields CDR1 MDHEN and CDR2 SYDVKM. This CDR3 is CASRTLAASSYNEQFF. In nucleotides, the CDR3 is TGTGCCAGCAGGACTCTAGCTGCAAGCTCCTACAATGAGCAGTTCTTC. Drawing the rest from reference TRBV28 and TRBJ2-1, the complete variable domain is DVKVTQSSRYLVKRTGEKVFLECVQDMDHENMFWYRQDPGLGLRLIYFSYDVKMKEKGDIPEGYSVSREKKERFSLILESASTNQTSMYLCASRTLAASSYNEQFFGPGTRLTVL.

Only one count was recorded for this clone. The chain couples TRBV10-3 to TRBJ1-2; unclear D gene. Germline V gene data show CDR1 as ENHRY and CDR2 as SYGVKD. This CDR3 has 15 residues. Trimming shortened V by 3 bases and J by 10 bases, and 21 bases separated the two germline ends. CDR3 coding DNA: TGTGCCATCAGTGACCGCCCTGACGGCCCCTTTGTCTACACCTTC. Amino acid sequence: CAISDRPDGPFVYTF.

Here the CDR3 reads CASSYQRTSSYEQYF. The DNA for the CDR3 is TGTGCCAGCAGTTACCAGCGGACTAGCTCCTACGAGCAGTACTTC. The V gene is TRBV6-5, the J gene TRBJ2-7; 7 bases are a match to TRBD2. Trimming took 2 bases from V and 0 from J; bases not matched to a gene: 4. The CDR3 is 15 residues long. Germline CDR1 MNHEY, CDR2 SVGAGI.

This rearrangement joins TRBV6-4 to TRBJ2-1; either TRBD1 or TRBD2 may fit D (6 bases each). Trimming removed 2 bases from V and 5 bases from J, with 10 bases in between. CDR1 and CDR2 from the germline V gene are MRHNA and SNTAGT. The CDR3 loop spans 14 amino acids. CDR3 loop: CASSDGGGNNEQFF. The CDR3 region has the DNA TGTGCCAGCAGTGACGGGGGCGGGAACAATGAGCAGTTCTTC.

The V call is TRBV9, the J call TRBJ2-1; 12 bases are shared with TRBD2. There are 20 residues in the CDR3. From germline, CDR1 is SGDLS and CDR2 YYNGEE. Trimming removed 0 bases from V and 7 bases from J; junction bases left unmatched: 17. In DNA, the CDR3 is TGTGCCAGCAGCGTAGTGCAGAGAGCTTTCCGACTAGCGGGAGCGAATGAGCAGTTCTTC. It yields the protein CASSVVQRAFRLAGANEQFF.

The gene calls are TRBV25-1 and TRBJ2-1; 8 bases agree with TRBD1. Germline CDR1 and CDR2: MGHDK and SYGVNS. The CDR3 totals 15 residues. The trim removed 8 bases at V and 0 bases at J, leaving 6 bases unmatched. CDR3 DNA: TGTGCCAGCGTGGGACAGGAGAGCTCCTACAATGAGCAGTTCTTC. Translated: CASVGQESSYNEQFF.

This chain connects TRBV5-1 to TRBJ1-5; D remains unclear. The CDR3 extends over 13 amino acids. Looked up from germline, CDR1 is SGHRS and CDR2 is YFSETQ. V was clipped by 2 bases and J by 5 bases, with 8 bases between them. CDR3 nucleotide sequence: TGCGCCAGCAGCTTATATGCGGATCAGCCCCAGCATTTT. It yields the protein CASSLYADQPQHF.

The gene calls are TRBV27 and TRBJ2-4, with D unclear. Germline assignment: CDR1 MNHEY and CDR2 SMNVEV (reference sequence). Deletions cut 6 bases from V and 6 bases from J, with 15 bases between. The CDR3 is 14 amino acids. The CDR3 sequence is CASRLHIQSNIQYF. CDR3 DNA sequence: TGTGCCAGCAGACTCCACATACAGTCAAACATTCAGTACTTC.

V is TRBV6-5 and J is TRBJ2-5; possibly TRBD1 or TRBD2 for D (5 bases each). This CDR3 has 13 amino acids. CDR1 and CDR2 from the germline V gene are MNHEY and SVGAGI. The V and J ends lost 2 bases and 4 bases respectively, with 8 bases between them. CDR3 in amino acids: CASSYGDGETQYF. The CDR3 DNA is TGTGCCAGCAGTTACGGGGACGGAGAGACCCAGTACTTC.

The chain combines TRBV11-2 with TRBJ2-7; TRBD2 agrees at 9 bases. The CDR3 runs 16 residues. Germline V lookup: CDR1 SGHAT, CDR2 FQNNGV. Unmatched junction bases numbered 7, after V lost 2 bases and J lost 2 bases. CDR3 loop: CASSLLFGGRAYEQYF. For the CDR3, the DNA is TGTGCCAGCAGCTTACTGTTTGGCGGGAGGGCCTACGAGCAGTACTTC.

This clone was seen a handful of times. The chain employs TRBV10-3 and TRBJ2-2, with D perhaps matching TRBD1 (5 bases). CDR3 size: 15 residues. Germline loops: CDR1 ENHRY, CDR2 SYGVKD. Trimming stripped 6 bases from V and 3 bases from J, with 14 bases between. Here the CDR3 reads CAISQDKTYTGELFF. The CDR3 DNA sequence: TGTGCCATCAGCCAGGACAAGACTTACACCGGGGAGCTGTTTTTT.

The chain employs TRBV7-2 and TRBJ2-5; D uncertain. V dropped 2 bases and J dropped 2 bases, with 3 bases sitting between them. Per the germline V gene, CDR1 is SGHTA and CDR2 is FQGNSA. CDR3 length: 12 residues. Written as DNA, the CDR3 is TGTGCCAGCAGCTTACGTCAAGAGACCCAGTACTTC. Its protein product is CASSLRQETQYF. The variable domain in full, completed from reference TRBV7-2 and TRBJ2-5, reads GAGVSQSPSNKVTEKGKDVELRCDPISGHTALYWYRQSLGQGLEFLIYFQGNSAPDKSGLPSDRFSAERTGGSVSTLTIQRTQQEDSAVYLCASSLRQETQYFGPGTRLLVL.

V and J are TRBV6-1 and TRBJ2-6, with D possibly matching TRBD2 (5 bases). This CDR3 is 13 amino acids long. Germline CDR1 MNHNS, CDR2 SASEGT. Trimming took 11 bases from V and 0 from J, leaving 8 bases between them. CDR3 loop: CAGRDSGANVLTF. In nucleotides, the CDR3 is TGTGCCGGTCGGGACTCTGGGGCCAACGTCCTGACTTTC.

V and J are TRBV7-9 and TRBJ1-2, with 8 bases aligning to TRBD1. This CDR3 spans 15 amino acids. Trimming removed 4 bases from V and 6 bases from J; junction bases left unmatched: 10. From germline, CDR1 is SEHNR and CDR2 FQNEAQ (reference sequence). The CDR3 region is CASSSGQGGLHGYTF. CDR3 coding DNA: TGTGCCAGCAGCTCAGGACAGGGTGGTTTGCATGGCTACACCTTC.

The chain is built from TRBV21-1 and TRBJ2-3. TRBV21-1 corresponds to a pseudogene. The CDR3 spans 14 residues. The CDR3 DNA follows: TGTGCCAGCAGCCCTCGGCCAAAGGCAGATACGCAGTATTTT. This sequence encodes CASSPRPKADTQYF.

In its sample, this clone ranks as large. The rearrangement uses TRBV7-6 and TRBJ2-2; 11 bases map to TRBD2. Germline V lookup: CDR1 SGHVS, CDR2 FNYEAQ. This CDR3 has 16 residues. Trimming removed 2 bases from V and 5 bases from J; junction bases left unmatched: 4. The CDR3 reads CASSLRSGRGTGELFF. The DNA for the CDR3 is TGTGCCAGCAGCTTACGTAGCGGGAGGGGGACCGGGGAGCTGTTTTTT.

This CDR3 reads CATSREKWSSGNTIYF. In DNA, the CDR3 is TGTGCCACCAGCAGAGAAAAGTGGAGCTCTGGAAACACCATATATTTT. The chain couples TRBV15 to TRBJ1-3, with D uncertain. V was shortened by 0 bases and J by 0 bases, with 9 bases between the two germline ends. CDR1 is LNHNV and CDR2 is YYDKDF in the germline V gene (reference sequence). There are 16 residues in the CDR3.